This T cell receptor (beta chain) was sequenced during a study of T cells after yellow fever vaccination. General study results and limits: Boosting was followed by the reappearance of most primary-vaccination clones (approximately 95% CD4, 70% to 90% CD8). Contaminating bulk clonotypes could be abundant in FACS-sorted repertoires. The secondary response showed a weaker magnitude and a faster peak, day 5 versus 15.

On this clonotype itself: What it recognizes is unknown.

CDR3 length: 13 amino acids. Trimming shortened V by 3 bases and J by 0 bases, and 5 bases separated the two germline ends. Germline CDR1 reads ENHRY; CDR2 reads SYGVKD. TCR cDNA, made by 5'RACE template switching, carried an added universal primer site and UMIs. TCRdb processed the 5' RACE reads anew with MiXCR; each CDR3 protein has one entry. The table records 400,000 to 450,000 distinct CDR3 sequences, approximately 18% of them present only once. This clonotype was sampled from a man between 18 and 29 years old who received the YFV17D yellow fever vaccine. The source was PBMCs, collected before the yellow fever booster vaccination. This sequence joins TRBV10-3 and TRBJ1-2; D unresolved. CDR3: CAISDRSNYGYTF. DNA of the CDR3: TGTGCCATCAGTGACAGGTCTAACTATGGCTACACCTTC.